Described below is a single T cell receptor (beta chain) sequence and its context. Its cognate antigen is unknown. One junction end does not reproduce the germline sequence, and a read error may be involved. This record comes from a study of read filtering for tumor transcriptome and immune sequencing. Study context: Among patients, some 17 were male and more than 11 female, aged 47 to 80 (mean about 66). IR-seq gave about 4.05 to 11 million TCR reads per sample; RNA-seq gave about 80 to 1273.

Notes on the study in general: This fraction held mixed bone marrow immune cells after CD138-negative sorting.

Molecular barcoded adaptors covering alpha/delta and beta/gamma chains were used on approximately 400 ng RNA. TCRdb re-derived calls from the reads in MiXCR, one entry per CDR3 protein. The data hold some 120,000 distinct CDR3 sequences, with 13% observed a single time. Bone marrow was sampled from every patient at the time of active disease. Material: a population of CD138-negative cells sorted from bone marrow. This clonotype was obtained from a donor at least 40 years old with multiple myeloma.

The CDR3 DNA is TGTGCCAGCAGCCCTAAGCGGGGGGGCAACTGGGGTGAGCAGCTCTTC. This encodes CASSPKRGGNWGEQLF. The rearrangement joins TRBV3-1 to TRBJ2-1; 10 bases agree with TRBD2. The CDR3 has 16 residues. The germline CDR1 and CDR2 sequences are LGHDT and YNNKEL (reference sequence).